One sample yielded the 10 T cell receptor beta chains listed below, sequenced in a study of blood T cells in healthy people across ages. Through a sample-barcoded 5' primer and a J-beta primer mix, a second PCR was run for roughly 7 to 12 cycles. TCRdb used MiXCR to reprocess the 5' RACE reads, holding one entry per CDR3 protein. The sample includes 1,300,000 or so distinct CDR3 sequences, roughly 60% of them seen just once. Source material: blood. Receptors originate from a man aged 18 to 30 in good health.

The CDR3 DNA sequence: TGTGCCAGCAGCGTGCCGGGACGATATTCACCCCTCCACTTT. Translating gives CASSVPGRYSPLHF. The chain is built from TRBV7-2 and TRBJ1-6; possibly TRBD1 for D (5 bases). The germline V gene has CDR1 SGHTA and CDR2 FQGNSA. The CDR3 runs 14 residues. V lost 5 bases, J lost 8 bases, and 13 bases lay in between.

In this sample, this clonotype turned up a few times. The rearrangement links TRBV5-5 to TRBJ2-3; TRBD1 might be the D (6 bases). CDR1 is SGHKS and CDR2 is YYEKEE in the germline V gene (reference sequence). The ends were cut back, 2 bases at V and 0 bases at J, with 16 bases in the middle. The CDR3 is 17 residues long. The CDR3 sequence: CASSLARAGVSTDTQYF. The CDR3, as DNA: TGTGCCAGCAGCTTAGCTCGGGCAGGGGTTAGCACAGATACGCAGTATTTT.

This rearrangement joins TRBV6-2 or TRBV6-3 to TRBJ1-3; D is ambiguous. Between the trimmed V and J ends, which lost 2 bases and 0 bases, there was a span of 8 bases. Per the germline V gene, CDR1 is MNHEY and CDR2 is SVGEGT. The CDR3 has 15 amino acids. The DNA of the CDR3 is TGTGCCAGCAGTTACACCTCTCGCTCTGGAAACACCATATATTTT. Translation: CASSYTSRSGNTIYF.

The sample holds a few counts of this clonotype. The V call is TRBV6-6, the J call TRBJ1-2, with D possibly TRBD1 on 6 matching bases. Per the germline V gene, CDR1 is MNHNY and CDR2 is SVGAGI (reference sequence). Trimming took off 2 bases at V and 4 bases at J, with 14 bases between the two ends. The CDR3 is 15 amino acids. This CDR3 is CASSYLTGWGYGYTF. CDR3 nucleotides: TGTGCCAGCAGTTACCTGACAGGATGGGGCTATGGCTACACCTTC.

CDR3 loop: CASSPSNHEQYF. Written as DNA, the CDR3 is TGTGCCAGCAGCCCCTCTAATCACGAGCAGTACTTC. J is TRBJ2-7 and V is TRBV7-9; D gene uncertain. The V gene lost 5 bases and the J gene lost 5 bases, with 10 bases spanning the gap. The CDR3 is made up of 12 amino acids. Germline values: CDR1 SEHNR, CDR2 FQNEAQ (reference sequence).

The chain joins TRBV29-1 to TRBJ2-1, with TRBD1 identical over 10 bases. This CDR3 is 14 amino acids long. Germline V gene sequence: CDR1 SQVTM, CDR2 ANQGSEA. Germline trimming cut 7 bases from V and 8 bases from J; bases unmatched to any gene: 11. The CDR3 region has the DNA TGCAGCGCCGGTGTGGGACAGGGGTTCGATGAGCAGTTCTTC. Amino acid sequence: CSAGVGQGFDEQFF.

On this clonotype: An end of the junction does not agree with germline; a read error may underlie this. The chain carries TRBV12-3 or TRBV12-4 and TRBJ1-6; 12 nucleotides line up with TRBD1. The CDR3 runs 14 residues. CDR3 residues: CASRGQGARSPLHF. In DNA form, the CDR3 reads TGCGCCAGCAGGGGACAGGGGGCGAGATCACCCCTCCACTTT.

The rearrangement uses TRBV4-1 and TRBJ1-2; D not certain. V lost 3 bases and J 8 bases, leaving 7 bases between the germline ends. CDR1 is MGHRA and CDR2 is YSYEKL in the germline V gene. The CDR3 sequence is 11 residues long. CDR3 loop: CASSHGQGYTF. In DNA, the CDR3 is TGCGCCAGCAGCCATGGCCAAGGCTACACCTTC.

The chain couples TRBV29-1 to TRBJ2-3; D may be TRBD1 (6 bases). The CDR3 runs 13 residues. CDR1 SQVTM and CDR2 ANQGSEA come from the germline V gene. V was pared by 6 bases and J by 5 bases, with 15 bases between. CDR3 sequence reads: CSVTTPGQDTQYF. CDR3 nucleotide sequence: TGCAGCGTGACCACCCCGGGACAAGATACGCAGTATTTT.

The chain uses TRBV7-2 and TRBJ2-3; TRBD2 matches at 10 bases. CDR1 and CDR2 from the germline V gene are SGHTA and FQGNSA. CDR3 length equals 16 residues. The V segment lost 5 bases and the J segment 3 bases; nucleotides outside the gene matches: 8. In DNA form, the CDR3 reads TGTGCCAGCAGCGGGGGACTAGCGAAAGGAACAGATACGCAGTATTTT. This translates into CASSGGLAKGTDTQYF.